The 16 T cell receptor beta chains presented below share a single source sample, sequenced in a study of molecular identifiers for immune sequencing clone quantification. TCRdb analysed the PCR reads with MiXCR anew, one entry per CDR3 protein. The sample holds about 86,000 distinct CDR3 sequences, 20% to 25% seen once. Source material: naive CD8+ T cells from blood, with Jurkat cell RNA spiked in. Subset denoted: FACS-sorted CD8+CD4-CCR7+CD45RA+ naive T cells. The receptors derive from a human donor in good health. Some libraries in this study had Jurkat cell RNA spiked in.

On this clonotype itself: It may be a read error: a sequence one base away is much more abundant. This chain uses TRBV19 with TRBJ1-1, with 8 positions matching TRBD1. Germline values: CDR1 LNHDA, CDR2 SQIVND (reference sequence). The CDR3 runs 13 residues. The CDR3 region is CASRTGANTEALF. CDR3 bases: TGTGCCAGTAGGACAGGGGCGAACACTGAAGCTCTCTTT.

Ten or more counts support this clonotype. This chain uses TRBV7-9 with TRBJ2-3; TRBD2 aligns across 10 bases. This CDR3 region has 15 residues. Trimming removed 3 bases from V and 0 bases from J; junction bases left unmatched: 0. The V gene's germline CDR1 is SEHNR and CDR2 FQNEAQ (reference sequence). CDR3 nucleotide sequence: TGTGCCAGCAGCTTGACTAGCGGGAGCACAGATACGCAGTATTTT. Translated, it gives CASSLTSGSTDTQYF.

This clonotype was counted a single time. This chain joins TRBV6-5 and TRBJ1-1, with a weak D call TRBD1 (5 bases). V dropped 7 bases and J dropped 7 bases, with 13 bases sitting between them. CDR1 and CDR2 from the germline V gene are MNHEY and SVGAGI. The length of the CDR3 is 12 residues. The DNA for the CDR3 is TGTGCCAGCACCAACGGGGGGGATGAAGCTTTCTTT. This gives the protein CASTNGGDEAFF.

This clonotype was counted a few times. V is TRBV7-9 and J is TRBJ2-2, with 9 bases lining up with TRBD1. This CDR3 spans 18 amino acids. The V gene end was trimmed by 4 bases and the J gene end by 3 bases; junction bases not matched to a gene: 12. CDR1 is SEHNR, CDR2 FQNEAQ, per germline (reference sequence). The CDR3 DNA is TGTGCCAGCAGCTCGAGGACGGGACAGGGCTCTGACACCGGGGAGCTGTTTTTT. It encodes CASSSRTGQGSDTGELFF.

This clonotype was seen many times. The chain combines TRBV27 with TRBJ2-3; 8 nucleotides line up with TRBD2. The CDR3 extends over 20 amino acids. Trimming cost V 5 bases and J 2 bases; bases outside gene matches: 21. Per germline, CDR1 MNHEY and CDR2 SMNVEV (reference sequence). For the CDR3, the DNA is TGTGCCAGCAGTACTAGAGGGGGGGTCGCCGGGACTAGTCCCACAGATACGCAGTATTTT. It is translated as CASSTRGGVAGTSPTDTQYF.

As to this clonotype: A much larger clone lies a single base off, so this may be a read error. J is TRBJ2-7 and V is TRBV27, with D uncertain. Germline V gene lookup returns CDR1 MNHEY and CDR2 SMNVEV (reference sequence). V lost 4 bases and J lost 3, with 10 bases in between. There are 13 residues in the CDR3. CDR3 in amino acids: CASSCRSRYEQYF. The DNA for the CDR3 is TGTGCCAGCAGTTGTCGGTCCCGCTACGAGCAGTACTTC.

Comment on this clonotype: The junction departs from germline at one end; a sequencing error may be responsible. The chain uses TRBV6-5 and TRBJ2-5; a weak D match, TRBD2 (5 bases). This CDR3 contains 12 residues. The germline CDR1 and CDR2 sequences are MNHEY and SVGAGI. The CDR3 DNA reads as TGTGCCAGCAGTTACGCCGGGATGAATATTCACTTC. Translating it yields CASSYAGMNIHF.

Many counts were recorded for this clonotype. The rearrangement links TRBV20-1 to TRBJ2-7, with D possibly being TRBD2 (5 bases). Germline values: CDR1 DFQATT, CDR2 SNEGSKA (reference sequence). Trimming stripped 6 bases from V and 0 bases from J, with 12 bases between. The CDR3 covers 13 residues. The CDR3, as DNA: TGCAGTGCGGCGCTCGGGGTCTCCTACGAGCAGTACTTC. Its protein product is CSAALGVSYEQYF.

In its sample, this clonotype was seen many times. V is TRBV6-5 and J is TRBJ2-1; 7 bases agree with TRBD2. This CDR3 contains 14 residues. J gave up 7 bases and V 5 bases, and 8 bases lay outside the gene matches. In germline, CDR1 is MNHEY, CDR2 SVGAGI. The CDR3 spells CASSQPGGVNEQFF. The CDR3 DNA reads as TGTGCCAGCAGTCAGCCTGGGGGGGTGAATGAGCAGTTCTTC.

This clonotype has ten or more counts. V is TRBV30 and J is TRBJ2-3; D is undetermined. Germline V gene lookup returns CDR1 GTSNPN and CDR2 SVGIG (reference sequence). Trimming pared 2 bases from V and 1 base from J, leaving 13 bases between. The CDR3 totals 15 residues. This CDR3 reads CAWSISTPGTDTQYF. The DNA for the CDR3 is TGTGCCTGGAGTATCTCCACGCCTGGCACAGATACGCAGTATTTT.

Of note for this clonotype: An end of the junction does not agree with germline; a read error may underlie this. V gene TRBV5-3 combines with J gene TRBJ2-7, with D possibly TRBD2 on 5 matching bases. TRBV5-3 is placed among ORFs of uncertain function. The CDR3 loop spans 13 amino acids. The CDR3 DNA follows: TGTGCCAGCAGCTTGATCGGGGTATACGAGCAGTACTTC. Residues: CASSLIGVYEQYF.

This clonotype has more than one count but fewer than ten. This chain uses TRBV14 with TRBJ2-1; a possible D gene is TRBD2 (6 bases). CDR1 is SGHDN, CDR2 FVKESK, per germline. The CDR3 runs to 16 residues. V lost 5 bases, J lost 0 bases, and 14 bases lay in between. CDR3 protein: CASSAPSESSYNEQFF. Here the CDR3 DNA reads TGTGCCAGCAGCGCGCCTAGCGAGAGCTCCTACAATGAGCAGTTCTTC. Full variable domain (remainder filled in from reference TRBV14 and TRBJ2-1): EAGVTQFPSHSVIEKGQTVTLRCDPISGHDNLYWYRRVMGKEIKFLLHFVKESKQDESGMPNNRFLAERTGGTYSTLKVQPAELEDSGVYFCASSAPSESSYNEQFFGPGTRLTVL.

This clonotype was counted at least ten times. J is TRBJ2-1 and V is TRBV29-1; 7 bases match TRBD2. Trimming removed 2 bases from V and 4 bases from J; junction bases left unmatched: 8. CDR1 and CDR2 from the germline V gene are SQVTM and ANQGSEA. The CDR3 has 15 residues. The CDR3 loop is CSVETGLDSYNEQFF. CDR3 coding DNA: TGCAGCGTTGAAACAGGACTAGACTCGTACAATGAGCAGTTCTTC.

Ten or more counts support this clonotype. CDR3 protein: CATSEPGTSGYFQETQYF. CDR3 coding DNA: TGTGCCACCAGTGAACCCGGGACTAGCGGGTACTTCCAAGAGACCCAGTACTTC. The rearrangement uses TRBV24-1 and TRBJ2-5, with TRBD2 identical over 12 bases. Germline CDR1 is KGHDR and CDR2 is SFDVKD. The CDR3 runs 18 residues. Unmatched junction bases numbered 9, after V lost 4 bases and J lost 1 base.

The table lists this clonotype with many counts. This sequence joins TRBV6-2 or TRBV6-3 and TRBJ1-1; D is undetermined. This CDR3 has 15 amino acids. Germline CDR1 MNHEY, CDR2 SVGEGT. The ends were cut back, 6 bases at V and 4 bases at J, with 18 bases in the middle. CDR3 loop: CASRPPQRTPTEAFF. CDR3 bases: TGTGCCAGCAGACCTCCCCAGCGGACCCCCACTGAAGCTTTCTTT.

This clonotype was detected ten times or more. V is TRBV5-4 and J is TRBJ2-7; 12 bases match TRBD1. The germline gives CDR1 SGHNT, CDR2 YYREEE (reference sequence). This CDR3 is 15 amino acids long. V gave up 0 bases and J gave up 5 bases; unmatched junction bases: 3. The CDR3 bases are TGTGCCAGCAGCTTGGTGGGACAGGGGGCCCACGAGCAGTACTTC. This encodes CASSLVGQGAHEQYF. Supplemented by reference TRBV5-4 and TRBJ2-7, the full variable domain reads ETGVTQSPTHLIKTRGQQVTLRCSSQSGHNTVSWYQQALGQGPQFIFQYYREEENGRGNFPPRFSGLQFPNYSSELNVNALELDDSALYLCASSLVGQGAHEQYFGPGTRLTVT.